One sample yielded the 5 T cell receptor beta chains listed below, sequenced in a study of T-cell reconstitution after alpha-beta-depleted transplantation in children. Preparation of the TCRbeta library was carried out with unique molecular identifiers. TCRdb independently ran MiXCR on the PCR reads; one entry per CDR3 protein. The sample yields some 830,000 distinct CDR3 sequences, under 20% seen once. Sequenced material: PBMCs, mostly from graft donor cells, taken 360 days after TCRalphabeta/CD19-depleted stem cell transplant. The receptors shown here come from a male patient aged 10 to 17 who had a stem cell transplant for acute lymphoblastic leukemia, so the T cells may come from the graft donor.

The chain recombines TRBV15 with TRBJ2-3; perhaps TRBD2 as D (5 bases). Germline V gives CDR1 LNHNV, CDR2 YYDKDF (reference sequence). Trimming took 4 bases from V and 3 from J, leaving 17 bases between them. CDR3 length: 16 amino acids. The CDR3 is CATSNRELGGTDTQYF. In DNA, the CDR3 is TGTGCCACCAGCAACCGGGAACTGGGTGGGACAGATACGCAGTATTTT. Drawing the rest from reference TRBV15 and TRBJ2-3, the complete variable domain is DAMVIQNPRYQVTQFGKPVTLSCSQTLNHNVMYWYQQKSSQAPKLLFHYYDKDFNNEADTPDNFQSRRPNTSFCFLDIRSPGLGDTAMYLCATSNRELGGTDTQYFGPGTRLTVL.

This clonotype was seen a few times. The rearrangement links TRBV6-1 to TRBJ2-3; D not resolved. Trimming took off 6 bases at V and 5 bases at J, with 12 bases between the two ends. Germline CDR1 is MNHNS and CDR2 is SASEGT. This CDR3 region has 13 residues. CDR3 sequence (DNA): TGTGCCAGCAGCGGTACATGGCGAGATACGCAGTATTTT. Translating gives CASSGTWRDTQYF.

This clonotype occurred a few times. The CDR3 DNA reads as TGCGCCAGCAGCTTGGGCCCGACAGGGAACGCCTACGAGCAGTACTTC. This gives the protein CASSLGPTGNAYEQYF. The chain has TRBV5-1 and TRBJ2-7; TRBD1 matches 7 bases. There are 16 residues in the CDR3. The V gene's germline CDR1 is SGHRS and CDR2 YFSETQ. V shed 0 bases, J shed 2 bases, and the junction held 8 bases outside the gene matches.

This clonotype was recorded at least ten times. The genes are TRBV5-1 and TRBJ2-1, with 7 bases fitting TRBD2. Germline V gene data show CDR1 as SGHRS and CDR2 as YFSETQ. The V gene end was trimmed by 0 bases and the J gene end by 2 bases; junction bases not matched to a gene: 2. This CDR3 is built from 15 residues. The DNA of the CDR3 is TGCGCCAGCAGCTTGGCCCGGGGGGCCTACAATGAGCAGTTCTTC. It codes for CASSLARGAYNEQFF.

A few counts support this clonotype. V gene TRBV20-1 combines with J gene TRBJ2-7; 7 bases line up with TRBD2. The ends lost 5 bases at V and 4 bases at J; junction bases unmatched: 8. The CDR3 runs 13 residues. Germline V gene data show CDR1 as DFQATT and CDR2 as SNEGSKA (reference sequence). The CDR3 bases are TGCAGTGCTCACAAAGGACTAGAGTACGAGCAGTACTTC. As protein: CSAHKGLEYEQYF.